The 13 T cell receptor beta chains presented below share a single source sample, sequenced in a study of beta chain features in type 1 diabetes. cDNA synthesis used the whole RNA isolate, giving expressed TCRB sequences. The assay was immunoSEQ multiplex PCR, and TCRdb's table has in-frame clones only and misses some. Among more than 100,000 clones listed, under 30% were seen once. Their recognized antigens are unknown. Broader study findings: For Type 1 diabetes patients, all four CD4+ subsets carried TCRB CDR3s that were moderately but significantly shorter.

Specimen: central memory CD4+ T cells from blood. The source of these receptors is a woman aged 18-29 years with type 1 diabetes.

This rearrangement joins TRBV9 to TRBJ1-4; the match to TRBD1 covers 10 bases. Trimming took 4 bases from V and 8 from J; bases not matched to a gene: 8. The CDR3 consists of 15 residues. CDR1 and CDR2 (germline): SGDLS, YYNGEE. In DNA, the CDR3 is TGTGCCAGCAGCCAAGGGACAGGGGCCGAGGAAAAACTGTTTTTT. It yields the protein CASSQGTGAEEKLFF.

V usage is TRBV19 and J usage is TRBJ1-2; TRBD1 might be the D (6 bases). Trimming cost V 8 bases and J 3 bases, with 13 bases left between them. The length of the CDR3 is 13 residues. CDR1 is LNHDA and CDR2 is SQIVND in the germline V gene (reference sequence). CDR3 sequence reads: CASAQGTYYGYTF. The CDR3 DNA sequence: TGTGCCAGTGCCCAAGGGACATACTATGGCTACACCTTC.

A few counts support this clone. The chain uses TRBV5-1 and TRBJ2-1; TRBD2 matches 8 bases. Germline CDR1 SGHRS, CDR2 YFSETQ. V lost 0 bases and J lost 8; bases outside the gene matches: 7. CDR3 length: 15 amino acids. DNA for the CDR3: TGCGCCAGCAGCTTGGATACGGGAGGGATTGATGAGCAGTTCTTC. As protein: CASSLDTGGIDEQFF.

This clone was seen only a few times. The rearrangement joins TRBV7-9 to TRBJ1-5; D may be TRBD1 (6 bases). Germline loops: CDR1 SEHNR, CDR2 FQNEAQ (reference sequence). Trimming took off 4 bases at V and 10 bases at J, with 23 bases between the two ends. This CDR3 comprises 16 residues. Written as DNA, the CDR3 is TGTGCCAGCAGCTCAAGAAGTGAGAGCGGGGGCGGACCCCAGCATTTT. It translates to CASSSRSESGGGPQHF. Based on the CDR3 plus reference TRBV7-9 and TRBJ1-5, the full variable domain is DTGVSQNPRHKITKRGQNVTFRCDPISEHNRLYWYRQTLGQGPEFLTYFQNEAQLEKSRLLSDRFSAERPKGSFSTLEIQRTEQGDSAMYLCASSSRSESGGGPQHFGDGTRLSIL.

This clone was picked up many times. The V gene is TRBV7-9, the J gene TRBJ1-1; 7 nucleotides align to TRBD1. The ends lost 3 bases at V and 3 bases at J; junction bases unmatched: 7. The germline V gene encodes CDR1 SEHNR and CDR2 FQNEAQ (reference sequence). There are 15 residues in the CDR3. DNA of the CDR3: TGTGCCAGCAGCTTTTTCACAGGGGTTGACACTGAAGCTTTCTTT. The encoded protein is CASSFFTGVDTEAFF.

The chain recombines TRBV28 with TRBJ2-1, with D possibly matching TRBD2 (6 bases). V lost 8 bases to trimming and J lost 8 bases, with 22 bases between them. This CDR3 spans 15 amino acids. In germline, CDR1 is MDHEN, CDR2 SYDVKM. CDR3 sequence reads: CASSSLARSGDEQFF. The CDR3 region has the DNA TGTGCCAGCTCTAGCCTTGCCCGGTCGGGGGATGAGCAGTTCTTC.

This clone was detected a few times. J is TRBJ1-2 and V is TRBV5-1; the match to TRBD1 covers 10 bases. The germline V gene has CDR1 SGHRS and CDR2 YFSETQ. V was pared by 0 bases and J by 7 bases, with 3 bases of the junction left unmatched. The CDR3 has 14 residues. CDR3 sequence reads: CASSLAGQGFGYTF. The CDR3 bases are TGCGCCAGCAGCTTGGCGGGACAGGGGTTTGGCTACACCTTC.

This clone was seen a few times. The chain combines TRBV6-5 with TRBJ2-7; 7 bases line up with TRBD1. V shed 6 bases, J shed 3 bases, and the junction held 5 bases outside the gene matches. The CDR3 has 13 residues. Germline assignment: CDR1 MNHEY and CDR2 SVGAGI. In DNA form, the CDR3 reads TGTGCCAGCAGACAGGGGCCCTACTACGAGCAGTACGTC. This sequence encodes CASRQGPYYEQYV.

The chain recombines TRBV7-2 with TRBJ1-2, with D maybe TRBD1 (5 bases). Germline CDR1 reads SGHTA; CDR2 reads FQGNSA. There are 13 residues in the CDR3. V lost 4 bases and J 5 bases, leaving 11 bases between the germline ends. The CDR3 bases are TGTGCCAGCAGCTCAGGGTTCCAGTATGGCTACACCTTC. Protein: CASSSGFQYGYTF.

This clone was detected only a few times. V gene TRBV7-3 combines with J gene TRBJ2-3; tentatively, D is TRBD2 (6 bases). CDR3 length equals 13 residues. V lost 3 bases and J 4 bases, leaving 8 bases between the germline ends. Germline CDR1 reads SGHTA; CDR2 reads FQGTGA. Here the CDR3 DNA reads TGTGCCAGCAGCTTCCCGGGGGCAGATACGCAGTATTTT. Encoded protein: CASSFPGADTQYF. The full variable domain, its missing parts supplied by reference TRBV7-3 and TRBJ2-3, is GAGVSQTPSNKVTEKGKYVELRCDPISGHTALYWYRQSLGQGPEFLIYFQGTGAADDSGLPNDRFFAVRPEGSVSTLKIQRTERGDSAVYLCASSFPGADTQYFGPGTRLTVL.

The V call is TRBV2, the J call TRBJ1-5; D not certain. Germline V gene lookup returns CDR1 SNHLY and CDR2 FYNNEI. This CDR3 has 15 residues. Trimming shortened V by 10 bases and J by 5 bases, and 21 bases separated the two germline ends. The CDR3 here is CATQRDWAGDQPQHF. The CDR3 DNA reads TGTGCCACTCAAAGGGATTGGGCGGGAGATCAGCCCCAGCATTTT. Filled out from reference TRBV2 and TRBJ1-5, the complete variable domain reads EPEVTQTPSHQVTQMGQEVILRCVPISNHLYFYWYRQILGQKVEFLVSFYNNEISEKSEIFDDQFSVERPDGSNFTLKIRSTKLEDSAMYFCATQRDWAGDQPQHFGDGTRLSIL.

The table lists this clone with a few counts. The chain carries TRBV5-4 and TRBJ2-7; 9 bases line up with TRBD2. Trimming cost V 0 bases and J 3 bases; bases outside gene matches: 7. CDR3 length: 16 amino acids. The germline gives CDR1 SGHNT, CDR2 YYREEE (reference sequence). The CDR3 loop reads CASSLGGSGSLYEQYV. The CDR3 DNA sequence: TGTGCCAGCAGCTTGGGAGGTAGCGGGAGCCTCTACGAGCAGTACGTC.

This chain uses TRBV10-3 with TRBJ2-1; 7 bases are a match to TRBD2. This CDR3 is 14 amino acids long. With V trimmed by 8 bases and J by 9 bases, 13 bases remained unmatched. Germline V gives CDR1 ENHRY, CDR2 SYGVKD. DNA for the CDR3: TGTGCCATCGCTTCGGTGGCGGGAGCGAGTGAGCAGTTCTTC. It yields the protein CAIASVAGASEQFF.